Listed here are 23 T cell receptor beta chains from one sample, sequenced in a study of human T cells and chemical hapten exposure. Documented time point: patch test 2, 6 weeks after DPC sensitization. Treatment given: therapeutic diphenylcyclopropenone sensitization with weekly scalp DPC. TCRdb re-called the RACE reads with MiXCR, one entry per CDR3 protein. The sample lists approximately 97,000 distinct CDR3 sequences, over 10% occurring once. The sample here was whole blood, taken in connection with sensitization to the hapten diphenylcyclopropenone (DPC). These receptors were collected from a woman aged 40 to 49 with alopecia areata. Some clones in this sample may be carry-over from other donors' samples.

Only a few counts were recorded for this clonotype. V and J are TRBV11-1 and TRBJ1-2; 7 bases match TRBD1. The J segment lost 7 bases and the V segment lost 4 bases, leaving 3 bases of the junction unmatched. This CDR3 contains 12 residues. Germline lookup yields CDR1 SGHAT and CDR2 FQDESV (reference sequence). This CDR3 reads CASSSGQRGYTF. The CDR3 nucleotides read TGTGCCAGCAGCTCGGGACAGCGTGGCTACACCTTC.

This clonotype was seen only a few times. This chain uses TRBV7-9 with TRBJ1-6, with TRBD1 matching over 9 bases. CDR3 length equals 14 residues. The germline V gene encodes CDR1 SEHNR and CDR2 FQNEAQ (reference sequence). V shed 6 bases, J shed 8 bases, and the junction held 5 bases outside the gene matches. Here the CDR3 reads CASRDGTGYSPLHF. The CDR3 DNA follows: TGTGCCAGCAGGGACGGGACAGGGTATTCACCCCTCCACTTT.

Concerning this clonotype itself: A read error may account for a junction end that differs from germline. The DNA for the CDR3 is TGTGCCGGCAGTTTGGGTCCAGCCACCTATGGCTACACCTTC. Translating it yields CAGSLGPATYGYTF. The rearrangement links TRBV12-3 or TRBV12-4 to TRBJ1-2; no firm D call. This CDR3 has 14 residues.

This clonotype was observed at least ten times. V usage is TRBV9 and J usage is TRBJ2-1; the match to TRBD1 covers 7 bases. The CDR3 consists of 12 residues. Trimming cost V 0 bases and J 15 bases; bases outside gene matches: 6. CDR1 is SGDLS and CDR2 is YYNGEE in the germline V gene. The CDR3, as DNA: TGTGCCAGCAGCGTAGAGGGGGCCTTAATGTTCTTC. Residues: CASSVEGALMFF.

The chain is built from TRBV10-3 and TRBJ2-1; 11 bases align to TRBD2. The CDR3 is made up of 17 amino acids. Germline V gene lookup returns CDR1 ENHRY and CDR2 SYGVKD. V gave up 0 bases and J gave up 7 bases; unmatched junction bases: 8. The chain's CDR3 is CAISESLAGGRENEQFF. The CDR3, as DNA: TGTGCCATCAGTGAGTCGTTAGCGGGAGGGAGAGAGAATGAGCAGTTCTTC.

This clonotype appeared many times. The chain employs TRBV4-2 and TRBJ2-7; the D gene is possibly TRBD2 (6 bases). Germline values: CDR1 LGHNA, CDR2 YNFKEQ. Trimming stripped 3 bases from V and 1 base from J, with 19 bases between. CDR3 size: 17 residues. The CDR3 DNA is TGTGCCAGCAGCCACGAGGGTCTTGGTAGCGGATCCTACGAGCAGTACTTC. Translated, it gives CASSHEGLGSGSYEQYF.

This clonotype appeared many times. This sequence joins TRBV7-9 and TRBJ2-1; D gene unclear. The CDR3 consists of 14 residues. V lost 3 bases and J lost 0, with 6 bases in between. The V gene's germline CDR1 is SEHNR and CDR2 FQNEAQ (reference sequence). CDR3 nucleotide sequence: TGTGCCAGCAGCTTGGGTAGCTCCTACAATGAGCAGTTCTTC. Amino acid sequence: CASSLGSSYNEQFF.

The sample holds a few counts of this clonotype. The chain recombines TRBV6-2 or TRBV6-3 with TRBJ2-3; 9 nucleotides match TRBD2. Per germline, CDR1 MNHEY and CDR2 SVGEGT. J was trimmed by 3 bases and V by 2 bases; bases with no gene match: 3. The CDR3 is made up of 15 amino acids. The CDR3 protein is CASSYRLAGTDTQYF. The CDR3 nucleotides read TGTGCCAGCAGTTACCGTCTAGCGGGAACAGATACGCAGTATTTT.

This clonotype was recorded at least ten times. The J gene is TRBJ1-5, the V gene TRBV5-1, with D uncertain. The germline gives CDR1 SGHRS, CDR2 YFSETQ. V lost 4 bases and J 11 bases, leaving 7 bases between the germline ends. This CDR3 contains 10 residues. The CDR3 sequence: CASSLKTQHF. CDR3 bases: TGCGCCAGCAGCCTAAAGACCCAGCATTTT.

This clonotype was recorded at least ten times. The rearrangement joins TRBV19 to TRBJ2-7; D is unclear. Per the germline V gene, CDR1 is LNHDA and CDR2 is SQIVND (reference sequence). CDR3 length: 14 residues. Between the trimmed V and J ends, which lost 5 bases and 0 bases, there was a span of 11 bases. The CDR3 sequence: CASSQSVNSYEQYF. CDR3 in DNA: TGTGCCAGTAGTCAGTCTGTAAACTCCTACGAGCAGTACTTC. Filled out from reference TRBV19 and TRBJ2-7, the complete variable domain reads DGGITQSPKYLFRKEGQNVTLSCEQNLNHDAMYWYRQDPGQGLRLIYYSQIVNDFQKGDIAEGYSVSREKKESFPLTVTSAQKNPTAFYLCASSQSVNSYEQYFGPGTRLTVT.

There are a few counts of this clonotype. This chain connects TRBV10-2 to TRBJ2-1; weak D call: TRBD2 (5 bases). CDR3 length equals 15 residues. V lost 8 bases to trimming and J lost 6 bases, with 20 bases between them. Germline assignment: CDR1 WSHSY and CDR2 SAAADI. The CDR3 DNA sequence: TGCGCCAGCCTGGCGGACTTTTCTTACCCCAATGAGCAGTTCTTC. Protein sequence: CASLADFSYPNEQFF.

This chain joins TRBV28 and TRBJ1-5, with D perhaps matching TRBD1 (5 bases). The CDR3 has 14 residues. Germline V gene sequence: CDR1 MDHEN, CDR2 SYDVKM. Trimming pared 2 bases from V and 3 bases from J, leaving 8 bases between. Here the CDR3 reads CASSLLGLNQPQHF. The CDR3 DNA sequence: TGTGCCAGCAGTTTACTGGGGCTCAATCAGCCCCAGCATTTT.

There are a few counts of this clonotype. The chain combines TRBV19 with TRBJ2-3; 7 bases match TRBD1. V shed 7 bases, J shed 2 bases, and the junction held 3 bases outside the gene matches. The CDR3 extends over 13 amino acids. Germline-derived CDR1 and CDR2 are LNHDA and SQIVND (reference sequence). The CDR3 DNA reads TGTGCCAGTACGGGACAGTTCACAGATACGCAGTATTTT. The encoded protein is CASTGQFTDTQYF.

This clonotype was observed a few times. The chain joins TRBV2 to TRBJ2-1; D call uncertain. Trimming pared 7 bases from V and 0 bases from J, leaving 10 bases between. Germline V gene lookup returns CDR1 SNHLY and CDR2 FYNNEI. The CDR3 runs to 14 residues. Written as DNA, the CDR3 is TGTGCCAGCACGTCAGGAAGCTCCTACAATGAGCAGTTCTTC. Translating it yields CASTSGSSYNEQFF.

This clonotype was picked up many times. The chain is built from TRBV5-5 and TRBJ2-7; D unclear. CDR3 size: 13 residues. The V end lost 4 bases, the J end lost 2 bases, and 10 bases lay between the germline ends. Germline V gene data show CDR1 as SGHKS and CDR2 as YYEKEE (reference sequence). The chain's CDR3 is CASSRLSAYEQYF. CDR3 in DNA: TGTGCCAGCAGCCGACTTTCTGCCTACGAGCAGTACTTC.

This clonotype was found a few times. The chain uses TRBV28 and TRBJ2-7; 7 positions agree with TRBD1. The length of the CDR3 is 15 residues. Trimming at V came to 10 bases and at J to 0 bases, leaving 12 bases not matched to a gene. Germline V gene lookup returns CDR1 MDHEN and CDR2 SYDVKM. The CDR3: CATSLTGRGSYEQYF. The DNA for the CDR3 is TGTGCCACCTCTCTGACAGGGAGAGGCTCCTACGAGCAGTACTTC.

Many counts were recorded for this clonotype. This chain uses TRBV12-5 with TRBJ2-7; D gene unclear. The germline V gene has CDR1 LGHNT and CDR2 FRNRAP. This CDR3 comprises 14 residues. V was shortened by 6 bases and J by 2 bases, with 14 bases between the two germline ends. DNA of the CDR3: TGTGCTAGTGGCCGCCCACCGCTAACCTACGAGCAGTACTTC. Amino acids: CASGRPPLTYEQYF.

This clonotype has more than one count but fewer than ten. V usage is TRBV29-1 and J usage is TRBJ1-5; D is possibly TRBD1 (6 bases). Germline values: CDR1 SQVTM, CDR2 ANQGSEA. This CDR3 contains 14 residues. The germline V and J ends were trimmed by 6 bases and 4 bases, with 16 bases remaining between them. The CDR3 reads CSVREQTGNQPQHF. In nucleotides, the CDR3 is TGCAGCGTGAGGGAGCAAACAGGGAATCAGCCCCAGCATTTT.

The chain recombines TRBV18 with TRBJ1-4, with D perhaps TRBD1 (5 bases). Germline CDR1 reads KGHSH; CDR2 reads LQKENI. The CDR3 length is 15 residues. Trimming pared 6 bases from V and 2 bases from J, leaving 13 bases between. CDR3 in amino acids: CASSERGATNEKLFF. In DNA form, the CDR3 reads TGTGCCAGCTCGGAGAGGGGCGCGACTAATGAAAAACTGTTTTTT. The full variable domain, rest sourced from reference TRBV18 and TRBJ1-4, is NAGVMQNPRHLVRRRGQEARLRCSPMKGHSHVYWYRQLPEEGLKFMVYLQKENIIDESGMPKERFSAEFPKEGPSILRIQQVVRGDSAAYFCASSERGATNEKLFFGSGTQLSVL.

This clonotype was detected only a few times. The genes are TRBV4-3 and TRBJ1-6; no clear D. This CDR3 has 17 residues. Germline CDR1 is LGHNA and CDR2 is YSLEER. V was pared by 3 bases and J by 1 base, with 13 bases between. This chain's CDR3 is CASSQKMWESYNSPLHF. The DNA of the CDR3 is TGCGCCAGCAGCCAGAAGATGTGGGAGTCCTATAATTCACCCCTCCACTTT.

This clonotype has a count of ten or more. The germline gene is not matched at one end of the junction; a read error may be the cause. CDR3 sequence: CASSVGGDSTQAFF. The CDR3 DNA reads as TGTGCCAGCAGCGTAGGAGGGGATTCCACTCAAGCTTTCTTT. The chain employs TRBV9 and TRBJ1-1, with a weak D call TRBD1 (5 bases). Germline values: CDR1 SGDLS, CDR2 YYNGEE. This CDR3 comprises 14 residues.

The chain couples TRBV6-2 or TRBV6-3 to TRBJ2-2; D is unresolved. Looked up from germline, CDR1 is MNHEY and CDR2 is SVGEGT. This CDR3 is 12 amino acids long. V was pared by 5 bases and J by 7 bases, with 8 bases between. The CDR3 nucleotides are TGTGCCAGCAGTCCCAGTATCGGGGAGCTGTTTTTT. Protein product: CASSPSIGELFF.

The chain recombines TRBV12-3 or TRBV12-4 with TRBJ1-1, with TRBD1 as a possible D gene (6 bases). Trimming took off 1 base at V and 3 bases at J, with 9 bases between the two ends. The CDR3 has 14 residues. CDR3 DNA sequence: TGTGCCAGCAGTTTAGGGGGGGGCTACACTGAAGCTTTCTTT. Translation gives CASSLGGGYTEAFF.